Shown below are 14 T cell receptor beta chains from a single sample sequenced in a study of early T cells in non-severe SARS-CoV-2 infection. TCRdb analysed the 5' RACE reads with MiXCR anew, one entry per CDR3 protein. There are some 57,000 distinct CDR3 sequences in the sample; about 10% occur only once, and around 4.1% lies in the top ten. Specimen: whole blood. These receptors all come from an adult who was a healthcare worker with PCR-confirmed SARS-CoV-2 infection or an uninfected control (not recorded which).

The sample holds a few counts of this clonotype. V is TRBV7-9 and J is TRBJ2-1; weak D call: TRBD2 (5 bases). The V and J ends lost 1 base and 5 bases respectively, with 12 bases between them. The germline V gene has CDR1 SEHNR and CDR2 FQNEAQ (reference sequence). The CDR3 covers 15 residues. In nucleotides, the CDR3 is TGTGCCAGCAGCTTAGTGGCTAGCCTCCACAATGAGCAGTTCTTC. Translated: CASSLVASLHNEQFF.

The genes are TRBV20-1 and TRBJ2-5; D not certain. CDR1 and CDR2 (germline): DFQATT, SNEGSKA (reference sequence). The CDR3 covers 15 residues. V was pared by 1 base and J by 4 bases, with 16 bases between. The CDR3 nucleotides read TGCAGTGCTAGAGTTTTCGGTCTAGACCTAGAGACCCAGTACTTC. Its translation is CSARVFGLDLETQYF.

This rearrangement joins TRBV20-1 to TRBJ1-1; D is unresolved. This CDR3 has 12 amino acids. Trimming took 1 base from V and 4 from J, leaving 7 bases between them. CDR1 and CDR2 from the germline V gene are DFQATT and SNEGSKA (reference sequence). The CDR3 region is CSARVGSTEAFF. CDR3 nucleotide sequence: TGCAGTGCTAGAGTGGGCTCCACTGAAGCTTTCTTT.

The DNA for the CDR3 is TGTGCCATCAGTGGGGGGACAGTCTATGGCTACACCTTC. It is translated as CAISGGTVYGYTF. The J gene is TRBJ1-2, the V gene TRBV10-3; 7 nucleotides align to TRBD1. Germline loops: CDR1 ENHRY, CDR2 SYGVKD. There are 13 residues in the CDR3. V was pared by 4 bases and J by 4 bases, with 3 bases of the junction left unmatched.

This clonotype was picked up many times. J is TRBJ2-2 and V is TRBV7-7, with D possibly being TRBD2 (7 bases). The germline CDR1 and CDR2 sequences are SSHAT and FNYEAQ (reference sequence). Between the trimmed V and J ends, which lost 4 bases and 5 bases, there was a span of 17 bases. This CDR3 comprises 16 residues. This CDR3 is CASSSAPEGGTGELFF. The CDR3 DNA follows: TGTGCCAGCAGCTCGGCCCCGGAGGGGGGGACCGGGGAGCTGTTTTTT.

This chain connects TRBV24-1 to TRBJ2-7; D is tentatively TRBD1 or TRBD2 (5 bases each). The CDR3 is 16 amino acids. The V end was cut by 4 bases, the J end by 0 bases, with 15 bases between. Germline CDR1 reads KGHDR; CDR2 reads SFDVKD. CDR3 DNA: TGTGCCACCAGTGACCGGGACCTGGGTTTCTCCTACGAGCAGTACTTC. It is translated as CATSDRDLGFSYEQYF.

Ten or more counts support this clonotype. V gene TRBV3-1 combines with J gene TRBJ2-1, with 8 bases that match TRBD2. CDR3 length: 15 amino acids. Germline V gene sequence: CDR1 LGHDT, CDR2 YNNKEL (reference sequence). After removal of 2 bases from V and 2 bases from J, the junction contained 2 bases not matched to a gene. CDR3 amino acids: CASSQISGAYNEQFF. CDR3 sequence (DNA): TGTGCCAGCAGCCAAATTAGCGGGGCCTACAATGAGCAGTTCTTC.

In its sample, this clonotype was seen many times. The junction shows a germline mismatch at one end, possibly a read error. V is TRBV29-1 and J is TRBJ2-3; D is undetermined. Per the germline V gene, CDR1 is SQVTM and CDR2 is ANQGSEA. This CDR3 comprises 12 residues. In DNA form, the CDR3 reads TGCAGCGTCGAAGCTAGCACAGATACGCAGTATTTT. Translation: CSVEASTDTQYF.

The J gene is TRBJ2-5, the V gene TRBV4-2; 8 nucleotides match TRBD1. Unmatched junction bases numbered 3, after V lost 1 base and J lost 5 bases. The germline V gene has CDR1 LGHNA and CDR2 YNFKEQ. This CDR3 region has 14 residues. The CDR3 DNA sequence: TGTGCCAGCAGCCAAGGGCCAGGGGGCGAGACCCAGTACTTC. This codes for CASSQGPGGETQYF.

This clonotype was observed at least ten times. The gene calls are TRBV27 and TRBJ1-6; D unclear. This CDR3 spans 14 amino acids. Trimming took off 7 bases at V and 5 bases at J, with 12 bases between the two ends. Germline CDR1 MNHEY, CDR2 SMNVEV (reference sequence). DNA of the CDR3: TGTGCCAGCATGCGAGGGTTTAATAATTCACCCCTCCACTTT. This gives the protein CASMRGFNNSPLHF.

The V call is TRBV6-1, the J call TRBJ2-7; tentative D call: TRBD1 (5 bases). CDR1 MNHNS and CDR2 SASEGT come from the germline V gene. Trimming shortened V by 3 bases and J by 11 bases, and 23 bases separated the two germline ends. The CDR3 runs to 15 residues. CDR3: CASSDPRQGTSMKYF. CDR3 nucleotide sequence: TGTGCCAGCAGTGATCCTCGGCAGGGCACCTCGATGAAGTACTTC.

The CDR3 DNA sequence: TGCAGCGTTGAAGATCAGTGGGGAGATACGCAGTATTTT. Protein: CSVEDQWGDTQYF. V is TRBV29-1 and J is TRBJ2-3; unclear D gene. The germline CDR1 and CDR2 sequences are SQVTM and ANQGSEA. The CDR3 is 13 residues long. Trimming pared 0 bases from V and 5 bases from J, leaving 9 bases between.

This clonotype came up many times. This chain joins TRBV10-3 and TRBJ2-3; 8 nucleotides line up with TRBD2. V was pared by 0 bases and J by 14 bases, with 19 bases of the junction left unmatched. The germline CDR1 and CDR2 sequences are ENHRY and SYGVKD. The CDR3 consists of 17 residues. The CDR3 coding sequence is TGTGCCATCAGTGAGTCGGCGGAGCGGGGGCCCGTCGGGGCGTGGTATTTT. It is translated as CAISESAERGPVGAWYF.

This clonotype was seen a handful of times. The chain couples TRBV20-1 to TRBJ2-1; TRBD1 agrees at 7 bases. The CDR3 covers 14 residues. Losses at the gene ends were 7 bases for V and 3 bases for J; bases not matched to a gene: 9. Germline loops: CDR1 DFQATT, CDR2 SNEGSKA (reference sequence). Written as DNA, the CDR3 is TGCAGTGTTAGCACAGGGGCCCACTACAATGAGCAGTTCTTC. It codes for CSVSTGAHYNEQFF.